What follows are 32 T cell receptor beta chains derived from one specimen sequenced in a study of OX40 agonist ivuxolimab in advanced cancers. Produced via immunoSEQ multiplex PCR; TCRdb's table is partial and in-frame only. The table includes tens of thousands of clones, about 89% detected once. Sequences were derived from CD4+ or CD8+ T cells sorted from blood, sampled in a trial of the OX40 agonist ivuxolimab. The receptors were sampled from an adult with an advanced solid tumor such as melanoma, head and neck, liver or kidney cancer.

This chain connects TRBV2 to TRBJ1-1; the D gene is possibly TRBD1 (5 bases). The V gene lost 3 bases and the J gene lost 4 bases, with 18 bases spanning the gap. The CDR3 covers 16 residues. Germline CDR1 SNHLY, CDR2 FYNNEI. The CDR3 loop reads CASSELLGGVSTEAFF. In nucleotides, the CDR3 is TGTGCCAGCAGTGAGTTGCTCGGGGGGGTCAGCACTGAAGCTTTCTTT.

The CDR3 coding sequence is TGTGCCAGCTCAGGGGACTATGGCTACACCTTC. As protein: CASSGDYGYTF. The chain links TRBV6-5 to TRBJ1-2, with a tentative D call TRBD1 (6 bases). Per the germline V gene, CDR1 is MNHEY and CDR2 is SVGAGI. The CDR3 is 11 amino acids. Trimming shortened V by 8 bases and J by 3 bases, and 7 bases separated the two germline ends.

The chain joins TRBV11-3 to TRBJ2-2; maybe TRBD1 (6 bases). Germline CDR1 and CDR2: SGHNT and YENEEA. V lost 5 bases, J lost 6 bases, and 13 bases lay in between. The CDR3 has 14 amino acids. The DNA for the CDR3 is TGTGCCAGCAGCCTGATGTCAGGGGCCGGGGAGCTGTTTTTT. Translated, it gives CASSLMSGAGELFF.

The V gene is TRBV30, the J gene TRBJ2-6; D may be TRBD1 (7 bases). V was cut by 3 bases and J by 0 bases, with 27 bases left in between. The CDR3 length is 21 residues. CDR1 and CDR2 (germline): GTSNPN, SVGIG (reference sequence). CDR3 bases: TGTGCCTGGAGAAACCCCGGAGGGGCAGGGGGATTGGGCTCTGGGGCCAACGTCCTGACTTTC. Encoded protein: CAWRNPGGAGGLGSGANVLTF.

The J gene is TRBJ2-5, the V gene TRBV7-2, with D unclear. CDR1 and CDR2 (germline): SGHTA, FQGNSA. Between the trimmed V and J ends, which lost 5 bases and 4 bases, there was a span of 14 bases. The CDR3 extends over 14 amino acids. CDR3 in DNA: TGTGCCAGCAGCCCACACCAAGTGGCAGAGACCCAGTACTTC. It is translated as CASSPHQVAETQYF.

The chain links TRBV6-6 to TRBJ2-7; perhaps D is TRBD1 or TRBD2 (5 bases each). The length of the CDR3 is 14 residues. The ends were cut back, 5 bases at V and 3 bases at J, with 14 bases in the middle. Germline V gives CDR1 MNHNY, CDR2 SVGAGI (reference sequence). CDR3 protein: CASSTRDGYYEQYF. The CDR3 nucleotides read TGTGCCAGCAGTACCAGGGACGGGTACTACGAGCAGTACTTC.

The V gene is TRBV7-9, the J gene TRBJ2-1, with D perhaps assigned TRBD1 or TRBD2 (6 bases each). The V gene's germline CDR1 is SEHNR and CDR2 FQNEAQ (reference sequence). V lost 5 bases, J lost 0 bases, and 20 bases lay in between. The CDR3 extends over 18 amino acids. CDR3 coding DNA: TGTGCCAGCAGCCGGGGGTTGGGGGCTAGCAACTCCTACAATGAGCAGTTCTTC. It translates to CASSRGLGASNSYNEQFF.

This chain links TRBV6-1 with TRBJ2-7; no clear D. CDR1 and CDR2 from the germline V gene are MNHNS and SASEGT. The CDR3 totals 15 residues. Trimming shortened V by 0 bases and J by 4 bases, and 13 bases separated the two germline ends. The CDR3 DNA is TGTGCCAGCAGTGAAGCGCAAGGCTATGTTTACGAGCAGTACTTC. Translated, it gives CASSEAQGYVYEQYF.

The chain employs TRBV27 and TRBJ1-1; D is perhaps TRBD1 (5 bases). Per the germline V gene, CDR1 is MNHEY and CDR2 is SMNVEV (reference sequence). Trimming cost V 5 bases and J 5 bases, with 12 bases left between them. The CDR3 totals 13 residues. CDR3: CASSAHGGTEAFF. The CDR3 nucleotides read TGTGCCAGCAGTGCCCATGGGGGTACTGAAGCTTTCTTT.

The chain employs TRBV19 and TRBJ1-1, with 7 nucleotides matching TRBD1. Germline V gene sequence: CDR1 LNHDA, CDR2 SQIVND (reference sequence). Germline trimming cut 10 bases from V and 4 bases from J; bases unmatched to any gene: 12. CDR3 length equals 14 residues. The CDR3 region is CATYDRVRTTEAFF. The CDR3 region has the DNA TGTGCCACTTACGACAGGGTCAGGACCACTGAAGCTTTCTTT. Supplemented by reference TRBV19 and TRBJ1-1, the full variable domain reads DGGITQSPKYLFRKEGQNVTLSCEQNLNHDAMYWYRQDPGQGLRLIYYSQIVNDFQKGDIAEGYSVSREKKESFPLTVTSAQKNPTAFYLCATYDRVRTTEAFFGQGTRLTVV.

The chain joins TRBV11-2 to TRBJ1-4; D is undetermined. In germline, CDR1 is SGHAT, CDR2 FQNNGV. CDR3 length equals 17 residues. V lost 0 bases to trimming and J lost 1 base, with 12 bases between them. In DNA form, the CDR3 reads TGTGCCAGCAGCTTAGATTTGGGGAGTGGAACTAATGAAAAACTGTTTTTT. Protein product: CASSLDLGSGTNEKLFF.

The V call is TRBV7-8, the J call TRBJ1-2; TRBD1 matches at 7 bases. The V segment lost 3 bases and the J segment 1 base; nucleotides outside the gene matches: 2. Germline V CDR1 and CDR2: SGHVS, FQNEAQ. This CDR3 comprises 14 residues. CDR3 in DNA: TGTGCCAGCAGCTTCGACAGGGATAACTATGGCTACACCTTC. Protein product: CASSFDRDNYGYTF.

The chain joins TRBV25-1 to TRBJ2-7, with a tentative D call TRBD1 (6 bases). From germline, CDR1 is MGHDK and CDR2 SYGVNS. The ends were cut back, 7 bases at V and 4 bases at J, with 14 bases in the middle. The CDR3 has 13 residues. CDR3: CASKLGAGYEQYF. The CDR3 DNA sequence: TGTGCCAGCAAACTGGGGGCCGGGTACGAGCAGTACTTC.

This chain connects TRBV5-5 to TRBJ2-3, with 7 nucleotides matching TRBD2. The CDR3 is 14 amino acids. Trimming took 2 bases from V and 0 from J; bases not matched to a gene: 0. In germline, CDR1 is SGHKS, CDR2 YYEKEE (reference sequence). CDR3: CASSFSGSTDTQYF. CDR3 nucleotide sequence: TGTGCCAGCAGCTTTAGCGGGAGCACAGATACGCAGTATTTT.

The chain combines TRBV19 with TRBJ2-5; 15 bases map to TRBD2. This CDR3 contains 16 residues. Germline V gene data show CDR1 as LNHDA and CDR2 as SQIVND (reference sequence). Trimming removed 6 bases from V and 4 bases from J; junction bases left unmatched: 6. The chain's CDR3 is CASSQMGLAGGETQYF. CDR3 in DNA: TGTGCCAGTAGCCAAATGGGACTAGCGGGAGGAGAGACCCAGTACTTC.

This clone was observed once. This chain joins TRBV6-6 and TRBJ2-3, with 12 bases aligning to TRBD2. The CDR3 extends over 14 amino acids. Trimming took 9 bases from V and 4 from J; bases not matched to a gene: 5. CDR1 MNHNY and CDR2 SVGAGI come from the germline V gene (reference sequence). The CDR3 loop reads CASGTSGFSDTQYF. The CDR3 nucleotides are TGTGCCAGTGGGACTAGCGGGTTCTCAGATACGCAGTATTTT.

J is TRBJ1-2 and V is TRBV5-1, with D hard to call. The V end was cut by 3 bases, the J end by 3 bases, with 15 bases between. Germline V lookup: CDR1 SGHRS, CDR2 YFSETQ. The CDR3 totals 15 residues. CDR3 coding DNA: TGCGCCAGCAGCTCACTCGAGGGAACCTACTATGGCTACACCTTC. As protein: CASSSLEGTYYGYTF. The complete variable domain, with remaining parts taken from reference TRBV5-1 and TRBJ1-2, reads KAGVTQTPRYLIKTRGQQVTLSCSPISGHRSVSWYQQTPGQGLQFLFEYFSETQRNKGNFPGRFSGRQFSNSRSEMNVSTLELGDSALYLCASSSLEGTYYGYTFGSGTRLTVV.

The rearrangement links TRBV27 to TRBJ2-3; 7 nucleotides match TRBD2. Trimming removed 3 bases from V and 4 bases from J; junction bases left unmatched: 13. CDR1 is MNHEY and CDR2 is SMNVEV in the germline V gene (reference sequence). The CDR3 covers 17 residues. In DNA form, the CDR3 reads TGTGCCAGCAGTTTCACCCGACTAGCACTCATGGCAGATACGCAGTATTTT. Amino acids: CASSFTRLALMADTQYF.

V usage is TRBV6-1 and J usage is TRBJ2-1; 7 nucleotides match TRBD1. Trimming removed 1 base from V and 8 bases from J; junction bases left unmatched: 5. The germline gives CDR1 MNHNS, CDR2 SASEGT. The CDR3 length is 14 residues. This CDR3 is CASSEVWTGYEQFF. The CDR3 DNA follows: TGTGCCAGCAGTGAAGTTTGGACAGGCTATGAGCAGTTCTTC.

This chain links TRBV6-5 with TRBJ1-4, with 10 bases fitting TRBD1. Trimming took 2 bases from V and 8 from J; bases not matched to a gene: 5. This CDR3 spans 15 amino acids. Germline CDR1 MNHEY, CDR2 SVGAGI. The CDR3 sequence: CASSYGGQGNEKLFF. In nucleotides, the CDR3 is TGTGCCAGCAGTTACGGGGGACAGGGGAACGAAAAACTGTTTTTT.

The genes are TRBV6-5 and TRBJ2-5; D is ambiguous. The germline CDR1 and CDR2 sequences are MNHEY and SVGAGI. Trimming shortened V by 6 bases and J by 5 bases, and 16 bases separated the two germline ends. CDR3 length: 14 amino acids. This CDR3 reads CASRDTGDVETQYF. CDR3 bases: TGTGCCAGCAGAGACACGGGCGACGTGGAGACCCAGTACTTC.

The count of this clone is one. The chain recombines TRBV30 with TRBJ1-2; maybe TRBD1 (6 bases). The CDR3 is 15 residues long. The V and J ends lost 3 bases and 5 bases respectively, with 19 bases between them. Germline V gene lookup returns CDR1 GTSNPN and CDR2 SVGIG (reference sequence). This CDR3 is CAWRTGGGGRYGYTF. The CDR3 DNA sequence: TGTGCCTGGAGGACCGGGGGTGGGGGGCGGTATGGCTACACCTTC.

This chain connects TRBV7-2 to TRBJ1-2; 9 positions agree with TRBD1. The CDR3 runs to 15 residues. V was clipped by 5 bases and J by 6 bases; unmatched bases: 10. CDR1 is SGHTA, CDR2 FQGNSA, per germline. CDR3 in amino acids: CASSARDRDINGYTF. The CDR3 nucleotides read TGTGCCAGCAGCGCCCGGGACAGGGATATCAATGGCTACACCTTC. The full variable domain, its missing parts supplied by reference TRBV7-2 and TRBJ1-2, is GAGVSQSPSNKVTEKGKDVELRCDPISGHTALYWYRQSLGQGLEFLIYFQGNSAPDKSGLPSDRFSAERTGGSVSTLTIQRTQQEDSAVYLCASSARDRDINGYTFGSGTRLTVV.

The chain has TRBV6-5 and TRBJ2-1; 10 bases map to TRBD2. Trimming took 6 bases from V and 7 from J; bases not matched to a gene: 9. Germline loops: CDR1 MNHEY, CDR2 SVGAGI. The CDR3 runs 15 residues. CDR3 bases: TGTGCCAGCAGAACCCTAGCGGGAGTCATAAATGAGCAGTTCTTC. This sequence encodes CASRTLAGVINEQFF.

The chain is built from TRBV9 and TRBJ2-2, with D unresolved. Germline V CDR1 and CDR2: SGDLS, YYNGEE. The CDR3 totals 15 residues. Between the trimmed V and J ends, which lost 4 bases and 1 base, there was a span of 11 bases. This CDR3 reads CASSLRDLNTGELFF. The CDR3 region has the DNA TGTGCCAGCAGCCTAAGGGATTTGAACACCGGGGAGCTGTTTTTT.

The rearrangement uses TRBV19 and TRBJ1-1, with a weak D call TRBD1 (5 bases). Germline V gives CDR1 LNHDA, CDR2 SQIVND (reference sequence). V gave up 7 bases and J gave up 0 bases, with 12 bases separating them. The length of the CDR3 is 14 residues. The CDR3 DNA reads as TGTGCCAGTACTCGCTCGACAGTGAACACTGAAGCTTTCTTT. This gives the protein CASTRSTVNTEAFF. The complete variable domain, with remaining parts taken from reference TRBV19 and TRBJ1-1, reads DGGITQSPKYLFRKEGQNVTLSCEQNLNHDAMYWYRQDPGQGLRLIYYSQIVNDFQKGDIAEGYSVSREKKESFPLTVTSAQKNPTAFYLCASTRSTVNTEAFFGQGTRLTVV.

The chain is built from TRBV30 and TRBJ2-3; 11 nucleotides agree with TRBD2. The CDR3 length is 17 residues. With 2 bases clipped from V and 5 bases from J, the junction kept 12 bases outside the gene matches. CDR1 GTSNPN and CDR2 SVGIG come from the germline V gene (reference sequence). In nucleotides, the CDR3 is TGTGCCTGGAGTCCTCATCAGACTAGCGGGACCAAAGATACGCAGTATTTT. Residues: CAWSPHQTSGTKDTQYF.

In this sample, this clone turned up once. The V call is TRBV18, the J call TRBJ1-4; D not certain. V dropped 1 base and J dropped 0 bases, with 12 bases sitting between them. Germline lookup yields CDR1 KGHSH and CDR2 LQKENI. This CDR3 contains 17 residues. CDR3 residues: CASSPRVGLATNEKLFF. CDR3 bases: TGTGCCAGCTCACCACGGGTTGGACTTGCAACTAATGAAAAACTGTTTTTT.

The chain recombines TRBV5-1 with TRBJ1-3; no definite D call. Trimming removed 5 bases at V and 0 bases at J, with 12 bases between. Germline CDR1 SGHRS, CDR2 YFSETQ. The CDR3 loop spans 15 amino acids. The CDR3 loop reads CASSRTALSGNTIYF. In DNA, the CDR3 is TGCGCCAGCAGTAGAACAGCACTCTCTGGAAACACCATATATTTT.

The chain has TRBV18 and TRBJ1-5; D gene uncertain. Trimming took off 3 bases at V and 3 bases at J, with 12 bases between the two ends. The germline V gene has CDR1 KGHSH and CDR2 LQKENI. The CDR3 length is 15 residues. CDR3 bases: TGTGCCAGCTCACCTCGGGAGAGACCCAATCAGCCCCAGCATTTT. It is translated as CASSPRERPNQPQHF.

The rearrangement uses TRBV6-5 and TRBJ1-2, with D possibly matching TRBD1 (6 bases). Germline lookup yields CDR1 MNHEY and CDR2 SVGAGI. V was trimmed by 3 bases and J by 3 bases, leaving 8 bases between them. CDR3 size: 13 residues. Here the CDR3 DNA reads TGTGCCAGCAGTTATGCAGGGGACTATGGCTACACCTTC. This gives the protein CASSYAGDYGYTF.

This clone showed up just a few times. This chain joins TRBV6-5 and TRBJ2-7, with 9 positions matching TRBD2. The CDR3 is 15 amino acids. Trimming removed 6 bases from V and 3 bases from J; junction bases left unmatched: 9. Germline CDR1 and CDR2: MNHEY and SVGAGI. This CDR3 reads CASSSSTSGNYEQYF. CDR3 DNA sequence: TGTGCCAGCAGCTCCTCGACTAGCGGAAACTACGAGCAGTACTTC.